The rows below give T cell receptor beta chains drawn from one sample of a study of OX40 agonist ivuxolimab in advanced cancers. The protocol was immunoSEQ multiplex PCR, while the TCRdb copy is restricted to in-frame clones and leaves out a portion. The sample carries roughly 90,000 clones, around 85% recorded once. Here the sequenced sample was CD4+ or CD8+ T cells sorted from blood, taken in a trial of the OX40 agonist ivuxolimab. The receptors derive from an adult with an advanced solid tumor such as melanoma, head and neck, liver or kidney cancer. The CDR3 runs from the conserved cysteine through the conserved F or W. Each record gives: J gene, V gene, D gene, clone size, CDR3 protein, CDR3 DNA. A D gene is named only where the DNA matches it firmly. The size field is filled for only some rows; it gives once, few, many or a size class.

J: TRBJ2-1; V: TRBV5-6; D: TRBD2; size: NA; CDR3: CASSLPSGSRDEQFF; DNA: TGTGCCAGCAGCTTGCCTAGCGGGAGTAGGGATGAGCAGTTCTTC
J: TRBJ2-7; V: TRBV6-9; D: TRBD2; size: NA; CDR3: CASSSGSYEQYF; DNA: TGTGCCAGCTCTAGCGGAAGCTACGAGCAGTACTTC
J: TRBJ2-7; V: TRBV10-3; D: NA; size: NA; CDR3: CAINPGASSYEQYF; DNA: TGTGCCATCAACCCAGGGGCGAGCTCCTACGAGCAGTACTTC
J: TRBJ2-7; V: TRBV7-2; D: TRBD2; size: NA; CDR3: CASSLFSGRAYEQYF; DNA: TGTGCCAGCAGCTTATTTAGCGGGAGGGCCTACGAGCAGTACTTC
J: TRBJ2-5; V: TRBV28; D: NA; size: NA; CDR3: CASSRQEETQYF; DNA: TGTGCCAGCAGTAGACAGGAAGAGACCCAGTACTTC
J: TRBJ1-1; V: TRBV28; D: TRBD1; size: NA; CDR3: CASSPSGLTGGMNTEAFF; DNA: TGTGCCAGCAGCCCCTCCGGTCTGACAGGGGGTATGAACACTGAAGCTTTCTTT
J: TRBJ2-6; V: TRBV4-2; D: TRBD2; size: NA; CDR3: CASSPRGETSGANVLTF; DNA: TGTGCCAGCAGCCCCCGGGGGGAGACCTCTGGGGCCAACGTCCTGACTTTC
J: TRBJ1-1; V: TRBV14; D: TRBD1; size: NA; CDR3: CASSRWTGDEAFF; DNA: TGTGCCAGCAGCCGCTGGACAGGGGATGAAGCTTTCTTT
J: TRBJ2-3; V: TRBV5-1; D: NA; size: NA; CDR3: CASRREDTQYF; DNA: TGCGCCAGCAGAAGGGAAGATACGCAGTATTTT
J: TRBJ1-1; V: TRBV5-1; D: NA; size: NA; CDR3: CASSLASQNYEAFF; DNA: TGCGCCAGCAGCTTGGCCAGCCAAAATTATGAAGCTTTCTTT
J: TRBJ2-7; V: TRBV20-1; D: TRBD2; size: NA; CDR3: CSLAGGYEQYF; DNA: TGCAGCCTAGCGGGAGGGTACGAGCAGTACTTC
J: TRBJ2-1; V: TRBV18; D: TRBD1; size: NA; CDR3: CASSAGTGEVNEQFF; DNA: TGTGCCAGCTCGGCCGGGACAGGGGAAGTCAATGAGCAGTTCTTC
J: TRBJ1-5; V: TRBV6-6; D: NA; size: NA; CDR3: CASIREGINQPQHF; DNA: TGTGCCAGCATCCGCGAGGGGATCAATCAGCCCCAGCATTTT
J: TRBJ1-2; V: TRBV5-1; D: NA; size: NA; CDR3: CASSYADSEYGYTF; DNA: TGCGCCAGCAGCTATGCGGACAGCGAGTATGGCTACACCTTC
J: TRBJ1-4; V: TRBV5-1; D: TRBD1; size: NA; CDR3: CASRHHSTGEGEKLFF; DNA: TGCGCCAGCAGACACCACTCGACAGGGGAGGGTGAAAAACTGTTTTTT
J: TRBJ1-6; V: TRBV5-1; D: TRBD1; size: few; CDR3: CASSLRQGSNSPLHF; DNA: TGCGCCAGCAGCTTGCGACAGGGCAGTAATTCACCCCTCCACTTT
J: TRBJ1-4; V: TRBV18; D: TRBD1; size: NA; CDR3: CASSRGTGLNEKLFF; DNA: TGTGCCAGCTCCCGGGGGACAGGCCTTAATGAAAAACTGTTTTTT
J: TRBJ1-2; V: TRBV30; D: NA; size: NA; CDR3: CAWRNRRDYGYTF; DNA: TGTGCCTGGCGAAACCGCCGGGACTATGGCTACACCTTC
J: TRBJ2-1; V: TRBV5-1; D: TRBD2; size: NA; CDR3: CASSEGFREGSYFF; DNA: TGCGCCAGCAGCGAGGGCTTCAGGGAGGGAAGTTACTTCTTC
J: TRBJ2-7; V: TRBV10-3; D: NA; size: NA; CDR3: CAISGNSYEQYF; DNA: TGTGCCATCAGTGGAAACAGCTACGAGCAGTACTTC
J: TRBJ1-5; V: TRBV28; D: NA; size: NA; CDR3: CASNGGQPPQHF; DNA: TGTGCCAGCAATGGAGGGCAGCCACCCCAGCATTTT
J: TRBJ2-6; V: TRBV5-1; D: NA; size: NA; CDR3: CASSLDLGSSGANVLTF; DNA: TGCGCCAGCAGCTTGGATCTGGGGAGCTCTGGGGCCAACGTCCTGACTTTC
J: TRBJ2-5; V: TRBV5-1; D: NA; size: NA; CDR3: CASCGAPTAETQYF; DNA: TGCGCCAGTTGTGGGGCCCCGACAGCGGAGACCCAGTACTTC
J: TRBJ2-1; V: TRBV5-5; D: TRBD2; size: NA; CDR3: CASSPAPSGRSYNEQFF; DNA: TGTGCCAGCAGCCCCGCTCCTAGCGGGAGGTCGTACAATGAGCAGTTCTTC
J: TRBJ2-7; V: TRBV19; D: NA; size: once; CDR3: CASSMFQGTYEQYF; DNA: TGTGCCAGTAGTATGTTTCAGGGGACCTACGAGCAGTACTTC
J: TRBJ1-1; V: TRBV6-5; D: TRBD1; size: NA; CDR3: CASSYSGQGAPEAFF; DNA: TGTGCCAGCAGTTACTCCGGACAGGGGGCCCCTGAAGCTTTCTTT